Given below is one T cell receptor (beta chain) in context. Its antigen remains unknown. The entry originates in a study of cytomegalovirus exposure and HLA in healthy donors. PCR employed 60 Vbeta and 13 Jbeta primers. How the authors handled the data: Around 10 million of the 80 million or so unique TCR beta chains counted in a later analysis were shared. Produced via immunoSEQ multiplex PCR; TCRdb's table is partial and in-frame only. The V and J calls and clone size come from that table; D and trimming were worked out from the DNA. The top ten clones hold roughly 4.1% of a sample with approximately 160,000 clones, approximately 67% of them seen once. Study results and limitations: Accurate HLA-A and HLA-B prediction from TCR beta sequences was reported for most subjects.

The sequence was obtained from a woman younger than 30 in good health and CMV-seropositive. The specimen was PBMCs.

This CDR3 is CASSQQGYGYTF. Here the CDR3 DNA reads TGTGCCAGCAGTCAACAGGGTTATGGCTACACCTTC. V gene TRBV2 combines with J gene TRBJ1-2; possibly TRBD1 for D (6 bases). V was shortened by 5 bases and J by 5 bases, with 9 bases between the two germline ends. Germline assignment: CDR1 SNHLY and CDR2 FYNNEI. The CDR3 loop spans 12 amino acids.